This entry lists 17 T cell receptor beta chains sequenced from one sample in a study of cytomegalovirus exposure and HLA in healthy donors. Primers included in the PCR were 60 Vbeta and 13 Jbeta primers. The method was immunoSEQ multiplex PCR; TCRdb's version includes in-frame clones alone and lacks a portion of them. Recorded here are approximately 30,000 clones; the top ten clones represent 3% to 3.5%. The sequencing sample was made of PBMCs. The source is a woman between 35 and 50 years old in good health and CMV-seropositive.

The chain uses TRBV5-6 and TRBJ1-1, with 8 nucleotides matching TRBD1. CDR1 is SGHDT and CDR2 is YYEEEE in the germline V gene. The CDR3 extends over 13 amino acids. The trim removed 4 bases at V and 6 bases at J, leaving 5 bases unmatched. The CDR3 sequence: CASSRTGMAEAFF. CDR3 nucleotide sequence: TGTGCCAGCAGCCGGACAGGGATGGCTGAAGCTTTCTTT.

V gene TRBV30 combines with J gene TRBJ2-2; TRBD1 matches 8 bases. After removal of 0 bases from V and 6 bases from J, the junction contained 0 bases not matched to a gene. The CDR3 is 13 residues long. CDR1 is GTSNPN, CDR2 SVGIG, per germline (reference sequence). The DNA of the CDR3 is TGTGCCTGGAGTGTACAGGGGGCCGGGGAGCTGTTTTTT. This gives the protein CAWSVQGAGELFF. The entire variable domain, with the rest obtained from reference TRBV30 and TRBJ2-2, is as follows: SQTIHQWPATLVQPVGSPLSLECTVEGTSNPNLYWYRQAAGRGLQLLFYSVGIGQISSEVPQNLSASRPQDRQFILSSKKLLLSDSGFYLCAWSVQGAGELFFGEGSRLTVL.

The chain employs TRBV4-1 and TRBJ1-5; D may be TRBD1 (6 bases). V lost 1 base and J lost 2, with 21 bases in between. There are 19 residues in the CDR3. Germline CDR1 is MGHRA and CDR2 is YSYEKL. In nucleotides, the CDR3 is TGCGCCAGCAGCCAAGCTTCTCGGACAGCCTTGACGGGCAATCAGCCCCAGCATTTT. This sequence encodes CASSQASRTALTGNQPQHF.

The chain carries TRBV19 and TRBJ1-5, with 7 bases identical to TRBD1. This CDR3 spans 15 amino acids. Trimming at V came to 3 bases and at J to 8 bases, leaving 10 bases not matched to a gene. Germline CDR1 is LNHDA and CDR2 is SQIVND (reference sequence). The CDR3 nucleotides are TGTGCCAGTAGTATTCTCCCGACAGGGTGGGAGCCCCAGCATTTT. Protein: CASSILPTGWEPQHF.

V is TRBV6-1 and J is TRBJ2-5; TRBD1 matches at 10 bases. V shed 5 bases and J 2 bases; nucleotides not matched to a gene: 5. Germline V lookup: CDR1 MNHNS, CDR2 SASEGT. The CDR3 sequence is 15 residues long. The CDR3 sequence: CASSRQGAGQETQYF. CDR3 nucleotide sequence: TGTGCCAGCAGTAGACAGGGGGCTGGTCAAGAGACCCAGTACTTC.

The rearrangement links TRBV29-1 to TRBJ2-5, with D maybe TRBD1 (5 bases). Germline CDR1 SQVTM, CDR2 ANQGSEA. The CDR3 contains 13 residues. V was cut by 6 bases and J by 5 bases, with 16 bases left in between. CDR3 amino acids: CSVARQNRETQYF. The CDR3, as DNA: TGCAGCGTAGCAAGACAGAATCGGGAGACCCAGTACTTC.

This chain uses TRBV23-1 with TRBJ2-3; 10 bases fit TRBD2. TRBV23-1 is flagged as an ORF with uncertain function. The CDR3 consists of 17 residues. The V gene end was trimmed by 6 bases and the J gene end by 3 bases; junction bases not matched to a gene: 12. CDR3 sequence reads: CASSPGGAGGGTDTQYF. CDR3 bases: TGCGCCAGCAGCCCCGGGGGAGCGGGAGGGGGGACAGATACGCAGTATTTT.

The gene calls are TRBV19 and TRBJ2-7, with 9 bases that match TRBD2. J gave up 2 bases and V 0 bases, and 5 bases lay outside the gene matches. The CDR3 loop spans 16 amino acids. Germline values: CDR1 LNHDA, CDR2 SQIVND (reference sequence). The CDR3 coding sequence is TGTGCCAGTAGTATAGAGGGTAGCGGGAGTACCTACGAGCAGTACTTC. It codes for CASSIEGSGSTYEQYF.

The V gene is TRBV27, the J gene TRBJ2-7; D might be TRBD1 (5 bases). The CDR3 contains 13 residues. Per germline, CDR1 MNHEY and CDR2 SMNVEV (reference sequence). The ends were cut back, 4 bases at V and 3 bases at J, with 10 bases in the middle. CDR3 residues: CASSWGRHYEQYF. CDR3 sequence (DNA): TGTGCCAGCAGTTGGGGCAGACACTACGAGCAGTACTTC.

The chain employs TRBV28 and TRBJ1-4; tentatively, D is TRBD1 (6 bases). CDR3 length: 16 residues. Trimming removed 3 bases at V and 3 bases at J, with 14 bases between. Germline CDR1 and CDR2: MDHEN and SYDVKM. The CDR3 bases are TGTGCCAGCAGTTTGCCCAGGGGCAGGGCTAATGAAAAACTGTTTTTT. Encoded protein: CASSLPRGRANEKLFF.

This chain links TRBV20-1 with TRBJ1-2; a possible D gene is TRBD1 (5 bases). Germline V gene sequence: CDR1 DFQATT, CDR2 SNEGSKA (reference sequence). Trimming removed 2 bases from V and 5 bases from J, with 6 bases in between. The CDR3 has 11 residues. The CDR3 sequence: CSARQGYGYTF. CDR3 in DNA: TGCAGTGCTAGACAGGGATATGGCTACACCTTC.

The gene calls are TRBV5-1 and TRBJ1-3, with D tentatively TRBD1 (6 bases). This CDR3 has 16 amino acids. The germline V gene has CDR1 SGHRS and CDR2 YFSETQ. V was pared by 3 bases and J by 1 base, with 14 bases between. The CDR3 spells CASSSMTGWSGNTIYF. The DNA of the CDR3 is TGCGCCAGCAGCTCGATGACAGGATGGTCTGGAAACACCATATATTTT.

The chain recombines TRBV9 with TRBJ2-7; 7 nucleotides agree with TRBD2. From germline, CDR1 is SGDLS and CDR2 YYNGEE. The CDR3 is made up of 17 amino acids. V trimming: 4 bases; J trimming: 3 bases; junction bases outside the gene matches: 16. The CDR3 here is CASSPSGGPGIGYEQYF. CDR3 in DNA: TGTGCCAGCAGCCCCTCGGGAGGCCCTGGGATAGGCTACGAGCAGTACTTC.

The rearrangement uses TRBV30 and TRBJ1-2, with 7 bases lining up with TRBD1. The CDR3 length is 14 residues. V lost 6 bases to trimming and J lost 5 bases; unmatched junction nucleotides: 12. CDR1 GTSNPN and CDR2 SVGIG come from the germline V gene (reference sequence). The CDR3 bases are TGTGCCTGTCCCCAGGCAGCAGGGGGGTATGGCTACACCTTC. It codes for CACPQAAGGYGYTF.

The chain recombines TRBV6-5 with TRBJ1-1; TRBD1 might be the D (5 bases). CDR3 size: 15 residues. Germline CDR1 and CDR2: MNHEY and SVGAGI. V lost 2 bases and J 5 bases, leaving 15 bases between the germline ends. The CDR3 loop is CASSYPGEGRTEAFF. DNA of the CDR3: TGTGCCAGCAGTTACCCTGGAGAGGGGAGGACTGAAGCTTTCTTT.

V is TRBV28 and J is TRBJ2-5; a weak D match, TRBD2 (7 bases). The germline V gene encodes CDR1 MDHEN and CDR2 SYDVKM. CDR3 length: 15 amino acids. Trimming took 2 bases from V and 5 from J, leaving 15 bases between them. CDR3 in DNA: TGTGCCAGCAGTTTAGGGGGGGCAGGGTGGGAGACCCAGTACTTC. Amino acids: CASSLGGAGWETQYF.

The chain uses TRBV6-7 and TRBJ1-5; 7 bases are a match to TRBD1. TRBV6-7 is given ORF status, its function remaining uncertain. This CDR3 region has 21 residues. The trim removed 6 bases at V and 0 bases at J, leaving 23 bases unmatched. CDR3 bases: TGTGCCAGCAGCCGACGTTTGGCATTCCGGGACAGCCGAAATAGCAATCAGCCCCAGCATTTT. This encodes CASSRRLAFRDSRNSNQPQHF.